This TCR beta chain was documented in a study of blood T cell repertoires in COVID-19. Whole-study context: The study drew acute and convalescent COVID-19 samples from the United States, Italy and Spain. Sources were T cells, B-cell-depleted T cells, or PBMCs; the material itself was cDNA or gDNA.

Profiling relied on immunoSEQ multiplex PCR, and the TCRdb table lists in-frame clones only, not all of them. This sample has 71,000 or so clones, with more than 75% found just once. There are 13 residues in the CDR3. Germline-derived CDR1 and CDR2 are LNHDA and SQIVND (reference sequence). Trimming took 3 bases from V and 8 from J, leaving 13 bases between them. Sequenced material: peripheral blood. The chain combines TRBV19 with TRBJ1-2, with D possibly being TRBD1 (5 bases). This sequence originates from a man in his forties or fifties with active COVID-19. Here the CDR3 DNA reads TGTGCCAGTAGTATGGGGCCAGGGCAGGGCTACACCTTC. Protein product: CASSMGPGQGYTF.